This T cell receptor (beta chain) was obtained from a study of Ad26.COV2.S vaccination and SARS-CoV-2 variants. V was clipped by 5 bases and J by 1 base, with 14 bases between them. This CDR3 contains 15 residues. In germline, CDR1 is LGHDT, CDR2 YNNKEL (reference sequence). Regarding treatment: 15 to 20 received Ad26.COV2.S at low or high dose, single or two shots; about 5 received placebo; per-sample allocation not given. Specimen acquisition occurred on day 63 following the initial vaccine or placebo injection. Sequencing was performed with immunoSEQ multiplex PCR; in TCRdb, only in-frame clones are kept and a portion is missing. There are approximately 400,000 clones in the sample; more than 75% occur only once, and around 3.3% lies in the top ten.

The receptor comes from a person between 18 and 60 years old who received the Ad26.COV2.S COVID-19 vaccine or a placebo. The sample in question was peripheral blood, obtained in a trial of Ad26.COV2.S vaccine versus placebo. The chain carries TRBV3-1 (or the pseudogene TRBV3-2) and TRBJ2-5, with D possibly matching TRBD2 (5 bases). The CDR3 spells CASSTNSAGQETQYF. In nucleotides, the CDR3 is TGTGCCAGCAGCACTAACTCGGCGGGCCAAGAGACCCAGTACTTC.